This TCR beta chain was obtained from a study of tumor and adjacent non-tumor tissue in lung cancer. CDR3 length: 15 amino acids. The V gene lost 2 bases and the J gene lost 4 bases, with 14 bases spanning the gap. CDR1 is MDHEN, CDR2 SYDVKM, per germline. RNA was extracted from bulk tissue without any cell sorting. Distant lung tissue was collected more than 3 cm away from the tumor edge. This clonotype was seen repeatedly, ten times or more. Three rounds of nested PCR, following a modified ARM-PCR protocol, produced the TCRbeta library. TCRdb itself ran the multiplex PCR reads through MiXCR, one entry per CDR3 protein. The repertoire has 85,000 or so distinct CDR3 sequences, more than 75% of them found once; the top ten carry 20% to 25%.

The TCR comes from a woman in her fifties or sixties with non-small cell lung cancer. The chain has TRBV28 and TRBJ1-2; TRBD1 might be the D (6 bases). The specimen sequenced was distant non-tumor lung tissue. The DNA for the CDR3 is TGTGCCAGCAGTTTAATCGGGGGGCTAGGCTATGGCTACACCTTC. This sequence encodes CASSLIGGLGYGYTF.